This TCR beta chain came from a study of spatial heterogeneity in lung cancer. Findings and limits, study-wide: Higher tumor mutation counts went along with higher counts of expanded intratumoral alpha and beta TCRs.

Every individual TCR cDNA molecule carried its own unique molecular identifier, which allowed correction of PCR and sequencing errors. TCRdb recomputed calls from the 5' RACE reads with MiXCR, one row per CDR3 protein. The sample has over 25,000 distinct CDR3 sequences, around 7.4% seen once. The CDR3 totals 14 residues. With 6 bases removed from V and 7 bases from J, the gap between germline ends came to 18 bases. In germline, CDR1 is SNHLY, CDR2 FYNNEI. The time point: sample taken at primary tumor resection. In its sample, this clonotype was seen many times. What it binds is not known. The origin of this receptor is a male donor with early-stage non-small cell lung cancer. Material: lung tumor tissue, obtained at surgery. The genes are TRBV2 and TRBJ2-5; D uncertain. The chain's CDR3 is CASRPGSGVVTQYF. The CDR3 coding sequence is TGTGCCAGCAGGCCGGGCTCTGGGGTGGTGACCCAGTACTTC.